Given below is one T cell receptor beta chain in context. The target antigen is unknown. This sample is part of a study of beta chain features in type 1 diabetes. Looking at the study overall: Patients did not differ from healthy donors in age, gender or cell yield. Notes on the study in general: Among patients with Type 1 diabetes, TCRB CDR3s were moderately but significantly shorter in every one of the four CD4+ subsets. Using cDNA template may skew counts toward highly expressing activated cells.

Sampling consisted of one heparinised blood draw per donor, averaging around 120 mL. CDR1 KGHSH and CDR2 LQKENI come from the germline V gene. CDR3 length: 15 residues. V was trimmed by 4 bases and J by 3 bases, leaving 13 bases between them. The sequenced template was cDNA made from the entire isolated RNA. This table comes from immunoSEQ multiplex PCR, and its TCRdb copy is limited to in-frame clones, with some not included. The sample has around 70,000 clones, roughly 49% seen once; the top ten hold roughly 0.7%. This receptor was taken from a man aged 25 to 40 with type 1 diabetes. The chain has TRBV18 and TRBJ2-1; D unclear. The sequenced sample consisted of central memory CD4+ T cells from blood. As DNA, the CDR3 is TGTGCCAGCTCACTGAACAGAGCTCTCTACAATGAGCAGTTCTTC. Translated: CASSLNRALYNEQFF. Looking up the rest from reference TRBV18 and TRBJ2-1 gives the full variable domain: NAGVMQNPRHLVRRRGQEARLRCSPMKGHSHVYWYRQLPEEGLKFMVYLQKENIIDESGMPKERFSAEFPKEGPSILRIQQVVRGDSAAYFCASSLNRALYNEQFFGPGTRLTVL.